This TCR beta chain was captured in a study of cytomegalovirus exposure and HLA in healthy donors. CDR1 is SGHKS and CDR2 is YYEKEE in the germline V gene (reference sequence). This CDR3 is built from 14 residues. With V trimmed by 3 bases and J by 5 bases, 2 bases remained unmatched. Worth noting for this clone: As yet, its antigen is unknown.

Findings and caveats of the study: A later analysis associated some 16,000 TCR beta sequences with HLA alleles at a 0.05 false discovery rate. Earlier analysis found most TCR beta V segments productive about 90% or about 30% of the time. When analyzed later, the rates of TCR association showed variation by HLA locus, with DRB1 the most and HLA-C the fewest. A missense DCLRE1C variant was associated with V- and J-gene trimming of TCR beta chains in a later analysis, and an independent cohort replicated the association.

A multiplex PCR was run with 60 Vbeta primers and 13 Jbeta primers. The data were produced by immunoSEQ multiplex PCR, yet TCRdb's version contains in-frame clones alone and is incomplete. Of 140,000 to 150,000 clones listed, around 79% are singletons. The receptor comes from a male donor in good health and CMV-seronegative. Sequencing used PBMCs. This chain uses TRBV5-5 with TRBJ2-5; 12 positions match TRBD2. The DNA for the CDR3 is TGTGCCAGCAGCTCCGGACTAGCGGGGGAGACCCAGTACTTC. Protein: CASSSGLAGETQYF.